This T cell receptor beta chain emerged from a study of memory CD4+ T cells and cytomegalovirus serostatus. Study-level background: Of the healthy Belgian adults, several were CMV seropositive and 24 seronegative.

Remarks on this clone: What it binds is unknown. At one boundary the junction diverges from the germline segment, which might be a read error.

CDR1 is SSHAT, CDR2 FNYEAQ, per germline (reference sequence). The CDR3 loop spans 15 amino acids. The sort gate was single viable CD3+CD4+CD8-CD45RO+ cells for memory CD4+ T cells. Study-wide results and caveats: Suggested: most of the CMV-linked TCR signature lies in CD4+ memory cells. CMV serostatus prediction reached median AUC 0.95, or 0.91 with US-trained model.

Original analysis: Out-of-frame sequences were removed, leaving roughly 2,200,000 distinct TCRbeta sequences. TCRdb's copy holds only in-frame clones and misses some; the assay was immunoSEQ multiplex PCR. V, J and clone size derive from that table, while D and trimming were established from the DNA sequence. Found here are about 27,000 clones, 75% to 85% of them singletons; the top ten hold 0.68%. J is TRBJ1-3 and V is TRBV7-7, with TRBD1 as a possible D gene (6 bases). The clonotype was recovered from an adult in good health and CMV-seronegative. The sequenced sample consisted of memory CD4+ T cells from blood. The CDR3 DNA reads TGTGCTAGCAGCCCGGGACACTTCTCTGGAAACACCATATATTTT. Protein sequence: CASSPGHFSGNTIYF.